These 20 T cell receptor beta chains originate from one sample sequenced in a study of blood T cell repertoires in COVID-19 (dated by TCRdb to the early 2020s). The library was produced with the immunoSEQ multiplex PCR assay. In TCRdb, the immuneACCESS table is reduced to in-frame sequences with V and J assigned. These tables do not hold every clone; where another copy was compared, an unresolved V gene accounts for under half, and the others remain unexplained. This sample comprises 75,000 to 90,000 clones, about 85% of them detected only once. In total, the top ten clones hold under 20% of the sample. Sequencing was done on a sample of peripheral blood. All receptors come from a man older than 75 with active or convalescent COVID-19.

The chain is built from TRBV6-5 and TRBJ1-2, with a tentative D call TRBD1 (6 bases). This CDR3 is 15 amino acids long. The germline gives CDR1 MNHEY, CDR2 SVGAGI. Deletions cut 4 bases from V and 0 bases from J, with 12 bases between. The DNA of the CDR3 is TGTGCCAGCAGTTCGACAGGACTTACTAACTATGGCTACACCTTC. It encodes CASSSTGLTNYGYTF.

This clone was counted a few times. V is TRBV11-2 and J is TRBJ1-3; the D is unclear. The CDR3 length is 17 residues. Between the trimmed V and J ends, which lost 1 base and 0 bases, there was a span of 13 bases. Germline loops: CDR1 SGHAT, CDR2 FQNNGV. The CDR3 loop reads CASSLGGGGSSGNTIYF. DNA for the CDR3: TGTGCCAGCAGCTTAGGAGGCGGTGGGAGCTCTGGAAACACCATATATTTT. Full variable domain (remainder filled in from reference TRBV11-2 and TRBJ1-3): EAGVAQSPRYKIIEKRQSVAFWCNPISGHATLYWYQQILGQGPKLLIQFQNNGVVDDSQLPKDRFSAERLKGVDSTLKIQPAKLEDSAVYLCASSLGGGGSSGNTIYFGEGSWLTVV.

The chain carries TRBV18 and TRBJ1-2; no definite D call. V shed 3 bases and J shed 4 bases, with 15 bases lying between them. Germline CDR1 reads KGHSH; CDR2 reads LQKENI. CDR3 length equals 15 residues. CDR3 loop: CASSPLAGTGYGYTF. The CDR3 DNA sequence: TGTGCCAGCTCACCGCTGGCGGGTACTGGCTATGGCTACACCTTC.

This sequence joins TRBV6-5 and TRBJ2-5; 8 bases match TRBD1. Trimming took 7 bases from V and 5 from J; bases not matched to a gene: 6. CDR1 is MNHEY and CDR2 is SVGAGI in the germline V gene. The CDR3 contains 13 residues. The CDR3 DNA follows: TGTGCCAGCACCCGGACAGGGCTGGAGACCCAGTACTTC. This gives the protein CASTRTGLETQYF.

The chain joins TRBV2 to TRBJ1-2, with D possibly TRBD1 on 6 matching bases. Trimming removed 6 bases from V and 4 bases from J, with 15 bases in between. The CDR3 covers 14 residues. Germline-derived CDR1 and CDR2 are SNHLY and FYNNEI. The CDR3 spells CASRQGEGGYGYTF. In DNA, the CDR3 is TGTGCCAGCAGACAGGGTGAAGGCGGCTATGGCTACACCTTC.

This clone rates as hyperexpanded. The CDR3 DNA reads as TGTGCCAGCAGCTTAACCCTGAGTTGGGGGCTTGGGGAGCTGTTTTTT. It translates to CASSLTLSWGLGELFF. The chain employs TRBV13 and TRBJ2-2, with D possibly TRBD1 on 6 matching bases. The germline V gene encodes CDR1 PRHDT and CDR2 FYEKMQ (reference sequence). The CDR3 runs 16 residues. V gave up 2 bases and J gave up 8 bases, with 18 bases separating them.

V and J are TRBV5-5 and TRBJ1-3; D uncertain. Germline CDR1 is SGHKS and CDR2 is YYEKEE (reference sequence). With 4 bases removed from V and 0 bases from J, the gap between germline ends came to 11 bases. The CDR3 covers 15 residues. CDR3 residues: CASSAGSDSGNTIYF. The CDR3 DNA is TGTGCCAGCAGCGCGGGCTCCGACTCTGGAAACACCATATATTTT.

V usage is TRBV19 and J usage is TRBJ2-3; 7 positions match TRBD1. The CDR3 consists of 13 residues. The V and J ends lost 8 bases and 0 bases, in that order; junction bases with no gene match: 2. Germline V CDR1 and CDR2: LNHDA, SQIVND (reference sequence). CDR3: CASGGQSTDTQYF. The CDR3 nucleotides are TGTGCCAGTGGGGGACAGAGCACAGATACGCAGTATTTT.

This chain connects TRBV10-2 to TRBJ2-5, with 15 bases lining up with TRBD2. The length of the CDR3 is 17 residues. CDR1 WSHSY and CDR2 SAAADI come from the germline V gene. The V gene end was trimmed by 6 bases and the J gene end by 5 bases; junction bases not matched to a gene: 10. CDR3 region: CASRRGLAGGPSETQYF. The CDR3 coding sequence is TGCGCCAGCAGGCGAGGACTAGCGGGAGGGCCCTCGGAGACCCAGTACTTC.

V gene TRBV2 combines with J gene TRBJ1-1; TRBD1 is a possible D gene (6 bases). The CDR3 is 14 amino acids. Germline V gene data show CDR1 as SNHLY and CDR2 as FYNNEI. V lost 8 bases and J lost 2, with 15 bases in between. The CDR3 bases are TGTGCCAGCCTCGGACAGCCTGGTAACACTGAAGCTTTCTTT. Protein: CASLGQPGNTEAFF.

The chain recombines TRBV20-1 with TRBJ2-1, with unresolved D. CDR3 size: 11 residues. Germline CDR1 reads DFQATT; CDR2 reads SNEGSKA (reference sequence). Trimming removed 2 bases from V and 10 bases from J, with 9 bases in between. The CDR3 here is CSARLRSEQFF. CDR3 coding DNA: TGCAGTGCTAGACTCAGGTCGGAGCAGTTCTTC.

This clone was counted between two and nine times. This rearrangement joins TRBV5-6 to TRBJ1-5; D may be TRBD1 (6 bases). The CDR3 sequence is 16 residues long. Germline V gene lookup returns CDR1 SGHDT and CDR2 YYEEEE. Trimming shortened V by 1 base and J by 3 bases, and 14 bases separated the two germline ends. This chain's CDR3 is CASSLQRTASNQPQHF. The CDR3 DNA reads TGTGCCAGCAGCTTGCAAAGGACAGCATCCAATCAGCCCCAGCATTTT.

The rearrangement uses TRBV14 and TRBJ2-7, with D possibly matching TRBD2 (5 bases). CDR1 and CDR2 (germline): SGHDN, FVKESK. The CDR3 runs 8 residues. The CDR3 loop is CASSQSGV. In DNA form, the CDR3 reads TGTGCCAGCAGCCAGAGCGGCGTC.

V usage is TRBV29-1 and J usage is TRBJ2-2; the match to TRBD1 covers 8 bases. V gave up 4 bases and J gave up 4 bases; unmatched junction bases: 2. The CDR3 covers 13 residues. The germline gives CDR1 SQVTM, CDR2 ANQGSEA. Written as DNA, the CDR3 is TGCAGCGTTGTCAGGGGGCCCACCGGGGAGCTGTTTTTT. Protein sequence: CSVVRGPTGELFF.

Of note for this clone: The same CDR3 also results from other DNA sequences found in this sample. CDR3 region: CASSLGGSNYGYTF. The CDR3, as DNA: TGTGCCAGCAGCCTAGGGGGTTCGAACTATGGCTACACCTTC. The chain combines TRBV28 with TRBJ1-2; perhaps TRBD1 as D (6 bases). Per germline, CDR1 MDHEN and CDR2 SYDVKM. The V end lost 6 bases, the J end lost 2 bases, and 13 bases lay between the germline ends. There are 14 residues in the CDR3.

The chain links TRBV11-1 to TRBJ2-3, with 9 bases identical to TRBD2. After removal of 3 bases from V and 3 bases from J, the junction contained 7 bases not matched to a gene. The CDR3 is 16 residues long. Germline CDR1 is SGHAT and CDR2 is FQDESV (reference sequence). The CDR3 region is CASSLIAGVGTDTQYF. CDR3 nucleotide sequence: TGTGCCAGCAGCTTGATAGCGGGAGTGGGGACAGATACGCAGTATTTT.

V usage is TRBV5-1 and J usage is TRBJ2-5, with 15 bases lining up with TRBD2. CDR1 SGHRS and CDR2 YFSETQ come from the germline V gene. This CDR3 has 16 amino acids. The trim removed 7 bases at V and 4 bases at J, leaving 8 bases unmatched. The chain's CDR3 is CASDQGLAGGAETQYF. In DNA, the CDR3 is TGCGCCAGCGACCAGGGACTAGCGGGGGGTGCAGAGACCCAGTACTTC.

This sequence joins TRBV29-1 and TRBJ2-3; 8 bases are shared with TRBD1. In germline, CDR1 is SQVTM, CDR2 ANQGSEA. V gave up 4 bases and J gave up 5 bases; unmatched junction bases: 2. This CDR3 has 12 amino acids. The CDR3 loop is CSVGQGQDTQYF. The CDR3 coding sequence is TGCAGCGTTGGACAGGGGCAAGATACGCAGTATTTT.

CDR3 loop: CASRQYNEQFF. The DNA of the CDR3 is TGTGCCAGCAGACAGTACAATGAGCAGTTCTTC. The chain joins TRBV2 to TRBJ2-1; D gene uncertain. CDR3 length equals 11 residues. Germline CDR1 and CDR2: SNHLY and FYNNEI. The V end was cut by 6 bases, the J end by 4 bases, with 4 bases between.

The chain combines TRBV18 with TRBJ1-5, with TRBD1 matching over 9 bases. The V segment lost 5 bases and the J segment 5 bases; nucleotides outside the gene matches: 7. The CDR3 runs to 15 residues. Germline-derived CDR1 and CDR2 are KGHSH and LQKENI. The DNA for the CDR3 is TGTGCCAGCTCAGAATTAGGGACAGGGCATCAGCCCCAGCATTTT. The encoded protein is CASSELGTGHQPQHF.